This T cell receptor beta chain was sequenced during a study of T cells after posttransplantation cyclophosphamide. On the day of bone marrow donation, the related graft donor provided peripheral blood. This clone was seen a few times. TCRdb's copy holds only in-frame clones and misses some; the assay was immunoSEQ multiplex PCR. The specimen has 40,000 or so clones, none found just once. This clonotype originated in a man in his thirties or forties in good health and a related stem cell transplant donor. Sequencing used PBMCs.

DNA of the CDR3: TGTGCCAGCAGTTTCGTAATAGGGTCTGGGGCCAACGTCCTGACTTTC. It specifies CASSFVIGSGANVLTF. The V call is TRBV6-5, the J call TRBJ2-6; D not certain. The CDR3 sequence is 16 residues long. Per the germline V gene, CDR1 is MNHEY and CDR2 is SVGAGI. Trimming cost V 4 bases and J 1 base, with 11 bases left between them.